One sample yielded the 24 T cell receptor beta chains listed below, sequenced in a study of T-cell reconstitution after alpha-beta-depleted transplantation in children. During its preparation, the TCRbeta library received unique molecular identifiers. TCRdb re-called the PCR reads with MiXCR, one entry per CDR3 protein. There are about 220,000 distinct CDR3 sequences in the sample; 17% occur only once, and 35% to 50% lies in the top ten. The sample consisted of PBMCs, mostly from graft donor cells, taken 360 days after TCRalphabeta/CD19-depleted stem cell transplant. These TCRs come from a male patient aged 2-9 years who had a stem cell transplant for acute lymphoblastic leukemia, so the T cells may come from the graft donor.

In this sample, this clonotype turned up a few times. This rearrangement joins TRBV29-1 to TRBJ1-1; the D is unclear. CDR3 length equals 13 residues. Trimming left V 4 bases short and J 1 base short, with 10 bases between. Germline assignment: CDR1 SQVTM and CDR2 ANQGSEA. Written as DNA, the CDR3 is TGCAGCGTTGTAGGACGGCAGAACACTGAAGCTTTCTTT. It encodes CSVVGRQNTEAFF.

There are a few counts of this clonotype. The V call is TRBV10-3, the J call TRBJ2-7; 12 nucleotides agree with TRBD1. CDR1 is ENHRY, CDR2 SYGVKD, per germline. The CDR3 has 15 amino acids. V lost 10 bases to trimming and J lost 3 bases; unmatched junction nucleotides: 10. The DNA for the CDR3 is TGTGCCACCAATATCGGGACAGGGGGCGTCTACGAGCAGTACTTC. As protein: CATNIGTGGVYEQYF.

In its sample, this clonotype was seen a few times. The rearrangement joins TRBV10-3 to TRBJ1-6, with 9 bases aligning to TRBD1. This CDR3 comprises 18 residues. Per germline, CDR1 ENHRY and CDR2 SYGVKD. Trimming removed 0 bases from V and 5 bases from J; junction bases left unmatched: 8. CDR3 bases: TGTGCCATCAGTGAGTCGGCCCTCCGGACAGGGGATAATTCACCCCTCCACTTT. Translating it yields CAISESALRTGDNSPLHF.

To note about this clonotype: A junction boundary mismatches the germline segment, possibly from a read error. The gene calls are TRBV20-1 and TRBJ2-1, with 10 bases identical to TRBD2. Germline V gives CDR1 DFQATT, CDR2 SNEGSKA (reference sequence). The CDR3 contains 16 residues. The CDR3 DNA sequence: TGCACTGCTAGGAGTAGCGGGGGGTTCTCCTACAATGAGCAGTTCTTC. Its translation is CTARSSGGFSYNEQFF.

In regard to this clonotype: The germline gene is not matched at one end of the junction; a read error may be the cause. The CDR3 protein is CAISSLRGRWNTDTQYF. As DNA, the CDR3 is TGTGCCATCTCATCGCTCCGGGGCAGGTGGAACACAGATACGCAGTATTTT. This sequence joins TRBV18 and TRBJ2-3; D is tentatively TRBD1 or TRBD2 (5 bases each). The germline CDR1 and CDR2 sequences are KGHSH and LQKENI. The CDR3 covers 17 residues.

Here the CDR3 DNA reads TGCGCCAGCAGCTTATCAACCCTTCGGGATACGCAGTATTTT. Translating it yields CASSLSTLRDTQYF. The V and J genes are TRBV5-1 and TRBJ2-3; D is uncertain. CDR3 length: 14 amino acids. Germline CDR1 reads SGHRS; CDR2 reads YFSETQ. Trimming cost V 2 bases and J 6 bases, with 13 bases left between them.

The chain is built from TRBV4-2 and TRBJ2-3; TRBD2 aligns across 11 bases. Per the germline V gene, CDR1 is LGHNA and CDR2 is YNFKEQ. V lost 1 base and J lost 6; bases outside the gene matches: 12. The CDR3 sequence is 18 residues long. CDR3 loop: CASSQVRGVLAGVDTQYF. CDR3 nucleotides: TGTGCCAGCAGCCAAGTTCGAGGTGTACTAGCGGGGGTGGATACGCAGTATTTT.

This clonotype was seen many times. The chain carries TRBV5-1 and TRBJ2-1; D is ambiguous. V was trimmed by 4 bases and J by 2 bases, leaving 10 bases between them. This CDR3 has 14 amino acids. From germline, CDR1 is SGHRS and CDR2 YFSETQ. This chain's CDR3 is CASSPDAAYNEQFF. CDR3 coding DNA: TGCGCCAGCAGCCCGGACGCCGCCTACAATGAGCAGTTCTTC.

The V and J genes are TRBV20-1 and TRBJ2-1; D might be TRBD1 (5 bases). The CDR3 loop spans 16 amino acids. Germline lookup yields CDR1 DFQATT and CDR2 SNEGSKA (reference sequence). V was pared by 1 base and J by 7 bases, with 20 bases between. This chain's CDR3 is CSARGTFRVGYNEQFF. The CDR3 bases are TGCAGTGCTAGAGGCACATTCAGGGTGGGTTATAATGAGCAGTTCTTC.

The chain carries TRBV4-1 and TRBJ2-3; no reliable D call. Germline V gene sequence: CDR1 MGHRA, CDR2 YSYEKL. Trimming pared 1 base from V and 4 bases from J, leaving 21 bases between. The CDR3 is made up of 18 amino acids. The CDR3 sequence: CASSQVEFVGSTADTQYF. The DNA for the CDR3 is TGCGCCAGCAGCCAAGTGGAATTTGTCGGATCTACAGCAGATACGCAGTATTTT.

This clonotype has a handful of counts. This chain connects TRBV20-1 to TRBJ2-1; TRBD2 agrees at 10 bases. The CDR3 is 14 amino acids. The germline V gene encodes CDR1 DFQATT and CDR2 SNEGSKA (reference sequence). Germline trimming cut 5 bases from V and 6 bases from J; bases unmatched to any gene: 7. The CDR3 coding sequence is TGCAGTGCTCTCACTAGCGGGGTCTCCAATGAGCAGTTCTTC. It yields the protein CSALTSGVSNEQFF.

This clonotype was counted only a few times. The CDR3, as DNA: TGCGCCAGCAGCCGGCTCCCGGGGGAGCAACTGTTTTTT. This sequence encodes CASSRLPGEQLFF. The chain carries TRBV4-3 and TRBJ1-4; D perhaps matches TRBD1 (5 bases). The germline gives CDR1 LGHNA, CDR2 YSLEER. Trimming pared 4 bases from V and 12 bases from J, leaving 15 bases between. The CDR3 runs to 13 residues.

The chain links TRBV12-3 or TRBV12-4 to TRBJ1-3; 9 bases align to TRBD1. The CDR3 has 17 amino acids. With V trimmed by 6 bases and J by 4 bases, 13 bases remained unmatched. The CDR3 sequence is CASRRDRAPWRGNTIYF. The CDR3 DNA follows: TGTGCCAGCAGGAGGGACAGGGCCCCCTGGAGAGGAAACACCATATATTTT.

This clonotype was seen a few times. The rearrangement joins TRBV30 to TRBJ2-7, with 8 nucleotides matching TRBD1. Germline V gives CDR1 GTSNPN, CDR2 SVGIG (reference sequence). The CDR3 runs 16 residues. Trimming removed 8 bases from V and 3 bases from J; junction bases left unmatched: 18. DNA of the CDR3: TGTGCCGGAACCGGACAGGGCCGAACCATGAACTACGAGCAGTACTTC. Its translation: CAGTGQGRTMNYEQYF.

The CDR3 loop reads CASSPGLAGAGEQYF. CDR3 bases: TGTGCCAGCTCACCAGGCCTAGCGGGAGCAGGCGAGCAGTACTTC. This chain links TRBV18 with TRBJ2-7; 10 bases are shared with TRBD2. This CDR3 is built from 15 residues. CDR1 is KGHSH, CDR2 LQKENI, per germline. With V trimmed by 2 bases and J by 6 bases, 7 bases remained unmatched.

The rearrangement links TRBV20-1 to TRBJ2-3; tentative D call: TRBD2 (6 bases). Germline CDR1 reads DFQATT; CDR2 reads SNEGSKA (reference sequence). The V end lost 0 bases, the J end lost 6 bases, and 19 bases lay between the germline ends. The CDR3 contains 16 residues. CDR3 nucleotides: TGCAGTGCTAGAGATCCGACTAGGGAACCCCGGGATACGCAGTATTTT. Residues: CSARDPTREPRDTQYF.

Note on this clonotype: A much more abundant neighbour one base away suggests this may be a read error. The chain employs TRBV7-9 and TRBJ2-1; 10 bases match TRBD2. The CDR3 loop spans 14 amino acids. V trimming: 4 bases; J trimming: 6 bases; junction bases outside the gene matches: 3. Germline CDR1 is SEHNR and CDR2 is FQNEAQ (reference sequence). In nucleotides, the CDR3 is TGTGCCAGCAGCTCGGGACTAGCGAGCAATGAGCAGTTCTTC. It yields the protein CASSSGLASNEQFF. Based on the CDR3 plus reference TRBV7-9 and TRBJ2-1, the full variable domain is DTGVSQNPRHKITKRGQNVTFRCDPISEHNRLYWYRQTLGQGPEFLTYFQNEAQLEKSRLLSDRFSAERPKGSFSTLEIQRTEQGDSAMYLCASSSGLASNEQFFGPGTRLTVL.

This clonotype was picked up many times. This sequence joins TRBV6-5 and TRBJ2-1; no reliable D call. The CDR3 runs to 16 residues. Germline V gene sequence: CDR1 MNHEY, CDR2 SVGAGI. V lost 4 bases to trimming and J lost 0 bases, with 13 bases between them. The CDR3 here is CASSLFTDRSYNEQFF. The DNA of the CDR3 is TGTGCCAGCAGTTTGTTCACGGACCGCTCCTACAATGAGCAGTTCTTC.

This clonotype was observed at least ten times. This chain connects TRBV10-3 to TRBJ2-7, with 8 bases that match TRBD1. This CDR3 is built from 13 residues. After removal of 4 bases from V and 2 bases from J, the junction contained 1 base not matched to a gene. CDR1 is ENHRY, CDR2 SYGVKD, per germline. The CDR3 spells CAISGGQAYEQYF. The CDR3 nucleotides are TGTGCCATCAGTGGGGGACAGGCCTACGAGCAGTACTTC.

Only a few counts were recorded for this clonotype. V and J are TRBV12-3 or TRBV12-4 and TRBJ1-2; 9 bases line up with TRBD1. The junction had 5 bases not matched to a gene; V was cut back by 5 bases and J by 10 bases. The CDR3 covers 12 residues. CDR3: CASSTTGGDYTF. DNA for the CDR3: TGTGCCAGCAGTACGACAGGGGGTGACTACACCTTC.

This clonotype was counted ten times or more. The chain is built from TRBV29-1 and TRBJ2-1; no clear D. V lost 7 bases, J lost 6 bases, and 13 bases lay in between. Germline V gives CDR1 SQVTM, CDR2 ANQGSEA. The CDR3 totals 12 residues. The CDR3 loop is CSASPPSNEQFF. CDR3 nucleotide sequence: TGCAGCGCCTCCCCTCCATCCAATGAGCAGTTCTTC.

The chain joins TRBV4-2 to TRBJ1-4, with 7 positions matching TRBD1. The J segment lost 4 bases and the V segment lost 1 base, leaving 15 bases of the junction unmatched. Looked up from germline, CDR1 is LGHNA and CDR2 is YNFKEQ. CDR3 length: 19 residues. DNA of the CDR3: TGTGCCAGCAGCCAAGGCCGGGGTAAACAGGGGACCTTTAATGAAAAACTGTTTTTT. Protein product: CASSQGRGKQGTFNEKLFF.

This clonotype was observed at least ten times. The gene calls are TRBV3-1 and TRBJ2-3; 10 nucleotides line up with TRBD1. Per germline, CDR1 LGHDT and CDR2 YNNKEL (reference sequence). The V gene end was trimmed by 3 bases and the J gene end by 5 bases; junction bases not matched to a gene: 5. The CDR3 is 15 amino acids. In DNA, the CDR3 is TGTGCCAGCAGCCAGTTTGGACAGGGGGAAGATACGCAGTATTTT. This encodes CASSQFGQGEDTQYF.

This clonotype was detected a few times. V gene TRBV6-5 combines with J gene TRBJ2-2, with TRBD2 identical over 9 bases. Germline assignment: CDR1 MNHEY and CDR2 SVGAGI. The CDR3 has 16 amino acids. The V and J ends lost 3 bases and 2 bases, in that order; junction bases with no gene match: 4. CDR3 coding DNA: TGTGCCAGCAGTTATTCAGGGACTAGCAACACCGGGGAGCTGTTTTTT. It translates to CASSYSGTSNTGELFF.